Each of the 3 T cell receptor beta chains below was sequenced from the same sample in a study of blood T cell repertoires in COVID-19. Some clones are missing from TCRdb's copy, which holds only in-frame ones; the method was immunoSEQ multiplex PCR. The table records approximately 130,000 clones, roughly 71% of them present only once. Sequencing was done on a sample of peripheral blood. The receptors originated from a man aged 80 or over with acute or convalescent COVID-19.

In its sample, this clone was seen a few times. CDR3 sequence: CASSGAGAVGEAFF. In nucleotides, the CDR3 is TGTGCCAGTAGTGGGGCAGGGGCGGTAGGTGAAGCTTTCTTT. The V gene is TRBV19, the J gene TRBJ1-1; D might be TRBD1 (6 bases). Trimming stripped 5 bases from V and 7 bases from J, with 17 bases between. CDR3 size: 14 residues. The V gene's germline CDR1 is LNHDA and CDR2 SQIVND (reference sequence).

This clone was detected once. The CDR3 spells CASSEARSNQPQHF. DNA for the CDR3: TGTGCCAGCAGTGAAGCGAGGAGCAATCAGCCCCAGCATTTT. The chain couples TRBV6-1 to TRBJ1-5; the D is unclear. The germline V gene has CDR1 MNHNS and CDR2 SASEGT. The CDR3 contains 14 residues. Trimming removed 0 bases at V and 1 base at J, with 4 bases between.

The chain links TRBV24-1 to TRBJ2-2, with D maybe TRBD2 (5 bases). The ends were cut back, 4 bases at V and 4 bases at J, with 12 bases in the middle. Germline V gene sequence: CDR1 KGHDR, CDR2 SFDVKD. This CDR3 region has 15 residues. In DNA, the CDR3 is TGTGCCACCAGTGACCCCGTTACTAGCACCGGGGAGCTGTTTTTT. Its translation is CATSDPVTSTGELFF.